Below are 27 T cell receptor beta chains sequenced from a single sample in a study of CD8+CD57+ T cells in acquired aplastic anemia. According to the study, genomic DNA was the template for TCR beta VDJ and CDR3 profiling. One entry per CDR3 protein, called by TCRdb with MiXCR from the reads. The sample has around 180,000 distinct CDR3 sequences, 64% seen once. The sequenced sample consisted of sorted CD4+, CD8+, or CD8+CD57+ T cells (not recorded which) from PBMCs. Every receptor here comes from a human donor with severe aplastic anemia or a healthy control (not recorded which).

The rearrangement joins TRBV7-9 to TRBJ1-4, with D possibly TRBD1 on 5 matching bases. The CDR3 spans 13 residues. V dropped 1 base and J dropped 8 bases, with 8 bases sitting between them. CDR1 SEHNR and CDR2 FQNEAQ come from the germline V gene (reference sequence). The CDR3 here is CASSLETGEKLFF. CDR3 coding DNA: TGTGCCAGCAGCTTAGAAACAGGAGAAAAACTGTTTTTT.

The chain employs TRBV12-3 or TRBV12-4 and TRBJ2-2; 11 bases fit TRBD1. V lost 10 bases to trimming and J lost 3 bases; unmatched junction nucleotides: 13. This CDR3 is 17 amino acids long. The chain's CDR3 is CAIRTGGAPRDTGELFF. The CDR3, as DNA: TGTGCCATCCGGACAGGGGGCGCCCCTCGGGACACCGGGGAGCTGTTTTTT.

The chain is built from TRBV7-9 and TRBJ2-5; D may be TRBD1 or TRBD2 (5 bases each). This CDR3 is built from 15 residues. V was pared by 2 bases and J by 4 bases, with 14 bases between. Germline-derived CDR1 and CDR2 are SEHNR and FQNEAQ (reference sequence). The DNA for the CDR3 is TGTGCCAGCAGCTTATTTGGGGGACCCTTAGAGACCCAGTACTTC. Protein product: CASSLFGGPLETQYF.

CDR3 amino acids: CATSEGGGYQETQYF. DNA for the CDR3: TGTGCCACCAGTGAGGGGGGGGGGTACCAAGAGACCCAGTACTTC. V and J are TRBV24-1 and TRBJ2-5; 7 bases match TRBD2. Germline V lookup: CDR1 KGHDR, CDR2 SFDVKD. CDR3 length equals 15 residues. With 4 bases clipped from V and 0 bases from J, the junction kept 4 bases outside the gene matches.

The CDR3 DNA sequence: TGTGCCAGCAGCCCCGACAGGGCCTCCTACGAGCAGTACTTC. It yields the protein CASSPDRASYEQYF. The V gene is TRBV11-1, the J gene TRBJ2-7; TRBD1 matches 7 bases. The trim removed 5 bases at V and 0 bases at J, leaving 4 bases unmatched. The CDR3 loop spans 14 amino acids. Germline CDR1 and CDR2: SGHAT and FQDESV (reference sequence).

This clonotype was counted many times. V is TRBV19 and J is TRBJ1-4, with D possibly TRBD1 on 6 matching bases. The V end lost 3 bases, the J end lost 3 bases, and 11 bases lay between the germline ends. Germline CDR1 reads LNHDA; CDR2 reads SQIVND (reference sequence). The CDR3 is 15 residues long. The CDR3 loop is CASSILQGANEKLFF. The DNA of the CDR3 is TGTGCCAGTAGTATCTTACAGGGTGCTAATGAAAAACTGTTTTTT.

Worth noting for this clonotype: Because it lacks the conserved phenylalanine or tryptophan at the end, this CDR3 is likely a read error. The DNA is omitted, as the CDR3 cannot be located on it reliably, and the CDR3 follows TCRdb's listing. The chain combines TRBV5-1 with TRBJ2-3. Germline V lookup: CDR1 SGHRS, CDR2 YFSETQ. From its first to its last residue, the CDR3 has 8 amino acids. The chain's CDR3 is CASSLTLT.

The rearrangement links TRBV9 to TRBJ1-5, with D possibly TRBD1 on 6 matching bases. This CDR3 region has 15 residues. Germline V gene data show CDR1 as SGDLS and CDR2 as YYNGEE. V lost 1 base, J lost 2 bases, and 10 bases lay in between. This chain's CDR3 is CASSVNRQGNQPQHF. CDR3 nucleotides: TGTGCCAGCAGCGTAAACCGACAGGGCAATCAGCCCCAGCATTTT. Looking up the rest from reference TRBV9 and TRBJ1-5 gives the full variable domain: DSGVTQTPKHLITATGQRVTLRCSPRSGDLSVYWYQQSLDQGLQFLIQYYNGEERAKGNILERFSAQQFPDLHSELNLSSLELGDSALYFCASSVNRQGNQPQHFGDGTRLSIL.

A note on this clonotype: The junction shows a germline mismatch at one end, possibly a read error. The rearrangement links TRBV5-1 to TRBJ2-1, with 10 bases aligning to TRBD1. Germline V lookup: CDR1 SGHRS, CDR2 YFSETQ. The CDR3 spans 17 residues. CDR3 bases: TGTGCCAGCAGCGTAGCTAGGGGGACAGGGGTTTACAATGAGCAGTTCTTC. This gives the protein CASSVARGTGVYNEQFF. Based on the CDR3 plus reference TRBV5-1 and TRBJ2-1, the full variable domain is KAGVTQTPRYLIKTRGQQVTLSCSPISGHRSVSWYQQTPGQGLQFLFEYFSETQRNKGNFPGRFSGRQFSNSRSEMNVSTLELGDSALYLCASSVARGTGVYNEQFFGPGTRLTVL.

This clonotype appeared a single time. The V call is TRBV2, the J call TRBJ1-4; 7 bases map to TRBD1. Germline CDR1 is SNHLY and CDR2 is FYNNEI. The CDR3 consists of 15 residues. Unmatched junction bases numbered 10, after V lost 4 bases and J lost 8 bases. CDR3 DNA sequence: TGTGCCAGCAGTGCGCAGGGGGGCGGTGGCGAAAAACTGTTTTTT. Translating it yields CASSAQGGGGEKLFF.

This clonotype came up many times. As DNA, the CDR3 is TGCGCCAGCAGCCAAGATGAGTACAATCAGCCCCAGCATTTT. Encoded protein: CASSQDEYNQPQHF. The chain links TRBV4-3 to TRBJ1-5, with D hard to call. Per germline, CDR1 LGHNA and CDR2 YSLEER. V lost 0 bases and J lost 3, with 6 bases in between. This CDR3 spans 14 amino acids.

The chain employs TRBV29-1 and TRBJ2-5; no clear D gene. Trimming removed 1 base from V and 4 bases from J, with 4 bases in between. The germline V gene has CDR1 SQVTM and CDR2 ANQGSEA. The CDR3 loop spans 11 amino acids. For the CDR3, the DNA is TGCAGCGTTGAAGGTGGAGAGACCCAGTACTTC. Its translation is CSVEGGETQYF.

The chain recombines TRBV20-1 with TRBJ2-3, with 8 bases aligning to TRBD1. Germline-derived CDR1 and CDR2 are DFQATT and SNEGSKA (reference sequence). This CDR3 is built from 14 residues. Germline trimming cut 2 bases from V and 4 bases from J; bases unmatched to any gene: 5. The CDR3 coding sequence is TGCAGTGCTAGAAGGCAGGGGGCGTCAGATACGCAGTATTTT. This gives the protein CSARRQGASDTQYF.

The chain uses TRBV12-3 or TRBV12-4 and TRBJ1-2; 10 nucleotides line up with TRBD1. V shed 2 bases and J 7 bases; nucleotides not matched to a gene: 4. This CDR3 is 14 amino acids long. CDR3 DNA sequence: TGTGCCAGCAGTTTATCGACAGGGGGCACTGGCTACACCTTC. Translating gives CASSLSTGGTGYTF.

This chain uses TRBV14 with TRBJ1-1; tentative D call: TRBD1 (6 bases). From germline, CDR1 is SGHDN and CDR2 FVKESK. This CDR3 is built from 14 residues. Trimming shortened V by 5 bases and J by 5 bases, and 15 bases separated the two germline ends. CDR3 residues: CASSDREGGTEAFF. Here the CDR3 DNA reads TGTGCCAGCAGCGACCGCGAGGGGGGGACTGAAGCTTTCTTT.

This clonotype was detected a few times. This rearrangement joins TRBV10-3 to TRBJ1-5; no reliable D call. CDR3 length: 12 residues. The germline V and J ends were trimmed by 3 bases and 2 bases, with 2 bases remaining between them. Per germline, CDR1 ENHRY and CDR2 SYGVKD. As DNA, the CDR3 is TGTGCCATCAGTGATGGCAATCAGCCCCAGCATTTT. Translation: CAISDGNQPQHF.

The chain carries TRBV7-9 and TRBJ2-7, with 7 bases identical to TRBD1. CDR3 length: 11 amino acids. V shed 5 bases, J shed 6 bases, and the junction held 1 base outside the gene matches. Germline V gene data show CDR1 as SEHNR and CDR2 as FQNEAQ (reference sequence). The CDR3 here is CASSRQGEQYF. In nucleotides, the CDR3 is TGTGCCAGCAGCCGACAGGGCGAGCAGTACTTC.

The CDR3, as DNA: TGTGCCATCAGTTCTGATAAAATTAGATCCTACGAGCAGTACTTC. Its translation: CAISSDKIRSYEQYF. J is TRBJ2-7 and V is TRBV10-3; D unresolved. The germline V and J ends were trimmed by 5 bases and 1 base, with 15 bases remaining between them. This CDR3 is built from 15 residues. CDR1 and CDR2 (germline): ENHRY, SYGVKD.

J is TRBJ1-6 and V is TRBV20-1, with TRBD1 as a possible D gene (5 bases). The CDR3 sequence is 15 residues long. Per germline, CDR1 DFQATT and CDR2 SNEGSKA (reference sequence). Trimming removed 1 base at V and 10 bases at J, with 17 bases between. Here the CDR3 reads CSARASGNRGSPLHF. The CDR3 DNA reads as TGCAGTGCTAGAGCTTCAGGGAATCGGGGCTCACCCCTCCACTTT.

The rearrangement uses TRBV7-2 and TRBJ2-3; D ambiguous. In germline, CDR1 is SGHTA, CDR2 FQGNSA. V was shortened by 5 bases and J by 5 bases, with 8 bases between the two germline ends. The CDR3 length is 12 residues. CDR3 region: CASSRWRDTQYF. CDR3 nucleotides: TGTGCCAGCAGCCGGTGGAGAGATACGCAGTATTTT.

The chain carries TRBV9 and TRBJ2-7; D is undetermined. This CDR3 has 13 amino acids. Germline assignment: CDR1 SGDLS and CDR2 YYNGEE. V shed 4 bases and J shed 7 bases, with 15 bases lying between them. CDR3 coding DNA: TGTGCCAGCAGCCCACAAAGGGCAAATGAGCAGTACTTC. Encoded protein: CASSPQRANEQYF.

On this clonotype itself: A junction end diverges from the germline sequence, so it may reflect a read error. The chain couples TRBV20-1 to TRBJ1-2; D is possibly TRBD1 (6 bases). In germline, CDR1 is DFQATT, CDR2 SNEGSKA (reference sequence). CDR3 length equals 12 residues. The DNA for the CDR3 is TGCAGTGGGATGACCGGGGGCTATGGCTACGCCTTC. Its protein is CSGMTGGYGYAF.

This chain's CDR3 is CASGSDGTYNEQFF. The CDR3 DNA reads as TGTGCTAGTGGTTCGGACGGAACCTACAATGAGCAGTTCTTC. J is TRBJ2-1 and V is TRBV12-5; D gene uncertain. From germline, CDR1 is LGHNT and CDR2 FRNRAP. Between the trimmed V and J ends, which lost 4 bases and 2 bases, there was a span of 9 bases. The CDR3 length is 14 residues.

This clonotype has a single count. The chain carries TRBV18 and TRBJ2-7; TRBD2 agrees at 9 bases. The germline CDR1 and CDR2 sequences are KGHSH and LQKENI. This CDR3 is built from 17 residues. J was trimmed by 11 bases and V by 4 bases; bases with no gene match: 21. The CDR3, as DNA: TGTGCCAGCTCACGAGAGCGCCTGGGACTAGCCCTCGATAGTAAGTACTTC. It encodes CASSRERLGLALDSKYF.

For this clonotype: At one end the junction does not follow the germline gene, possibly because of a read error. The V call is TRBV29-1, the J call TRBJ1-1; weak D call: TRBD1 (6 bases). Per the germline V gene, CDR1 is SQVTM and CDR2 is ANQGSEA. This CDR3 has 14 amino acids. The CDR3: CSVEENRDDTEAFF. In DNA, the CDR3 is TGCAGCGTGGAAGAGAACAGGGATGACACTGAAGCTTTCTTT.

This clonotype occurred once. The J gene is TRBJ1-2, the V gene TRBV5-5; 7 nucleotides agree with TRBD1. The V gene's germline CDR1 is SGHKS and CDR2 YYEKEE (reference sequence). The CDR3 runs to 11 residues. Trimming took 4 bases from V and 8 from J; bases not matched to a gene: 2. CDR3 coding DNA: TGTGCCAGCAGCGGGGGACAGGGCTACACCTTC. The encoded protein is CASSGGQGYTF.

V usage is TRBV5-8 and J usage is TRBJ1-2; D possibly corresponds to TRBD1 (6 bases). Germline V gene sequence: CDR1 SGHTS, CDR2 YDEGEE. The CDR3 runs to 15 residues. Trimming cost V 4 bases and J 3 bases, with 16 bases left between them. CDR3 sequence reads: CASSSLGGADYGYTF. The CDR3 nucleotides are TGTGCCAGCAGCAGCCTAGGGGGGGCAGACTATGGCTACACCTTC. The full variable domain, its missing parts supplied by reference TRBV5-8 and TRBJ1-2, is EAGVTQSPTHLIKTRGQQATLRCSPISGHTSVYWYQQALGLGLQFLLWYDEGEERNRGNFPPRFSGRQFPNYSSELNVNALELEDSALYLCASSSLGGADYGYTFGSGTRLTVV.